This TCR beta chain was observed in a study of cytomegalovirus exposure and HLA in healthy donors. Study-wide findings and caveats: Reportedly, diagnosis of cytomegalovirus status by the classifier showed high specificity and sensitivity. According to a subsequent analysis, TCR clusters from the first cohort were inclined to appear together in the 130 or so validation repertoires.

V was shortened by 3 bases and J by 4 bases, with 9 bases between the two germline ends. This CDR3 spans 13 amino acids. Per the germline V gene, CDR1 is KGHSH and CDR2 is LQKENI. On this clone: What it binds is unknown.

Clones were sequenced by immunoSEQ multiplex PCR, and TCRdb holds only the in-frame ones, with some missing. The sample records about 190,000 clones, roughly 86% being singletons. The origin of this receptor is a woman aged 18-29 years in good health and CMV-seronegative. The rearrangement links TRBV18 to TRBJ1-1; D gene ambiguous. Sequencing was performed on PBMCs. The CDR3 coding sequence is TGTGCCAGCTCACCCATTCTAGGCACTGAAGCTTTCTTT. This codes for CASSPILGTEAFF.